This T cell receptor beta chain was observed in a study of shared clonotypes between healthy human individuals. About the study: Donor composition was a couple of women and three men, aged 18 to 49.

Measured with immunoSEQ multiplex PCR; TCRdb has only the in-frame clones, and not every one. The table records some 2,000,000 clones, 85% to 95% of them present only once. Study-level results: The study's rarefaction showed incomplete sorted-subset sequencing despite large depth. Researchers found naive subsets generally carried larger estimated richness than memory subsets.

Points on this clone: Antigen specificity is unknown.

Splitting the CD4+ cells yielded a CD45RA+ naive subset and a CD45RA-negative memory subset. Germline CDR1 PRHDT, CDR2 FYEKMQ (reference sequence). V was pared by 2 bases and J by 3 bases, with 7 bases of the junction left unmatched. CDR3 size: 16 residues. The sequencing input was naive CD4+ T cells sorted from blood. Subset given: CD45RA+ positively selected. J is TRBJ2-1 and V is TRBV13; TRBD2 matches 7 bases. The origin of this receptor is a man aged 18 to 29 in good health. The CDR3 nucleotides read TGTGCCAGCAGCTTAAGGCGACTAGCAAACTACAATGAGCAGTTCTTC. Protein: CASSLRRLANYNEQFF. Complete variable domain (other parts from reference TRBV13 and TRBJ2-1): AAGVIQSPRHLIKEKRETATLKCYPIPRHDTVYWYQQGPGQDPQFLISFYEKMQSDKGSIPDRFSAQQFSDYHSELNMSSLELGDSALYFCASSLRRLANYNEQFFGPGTRLTVL.